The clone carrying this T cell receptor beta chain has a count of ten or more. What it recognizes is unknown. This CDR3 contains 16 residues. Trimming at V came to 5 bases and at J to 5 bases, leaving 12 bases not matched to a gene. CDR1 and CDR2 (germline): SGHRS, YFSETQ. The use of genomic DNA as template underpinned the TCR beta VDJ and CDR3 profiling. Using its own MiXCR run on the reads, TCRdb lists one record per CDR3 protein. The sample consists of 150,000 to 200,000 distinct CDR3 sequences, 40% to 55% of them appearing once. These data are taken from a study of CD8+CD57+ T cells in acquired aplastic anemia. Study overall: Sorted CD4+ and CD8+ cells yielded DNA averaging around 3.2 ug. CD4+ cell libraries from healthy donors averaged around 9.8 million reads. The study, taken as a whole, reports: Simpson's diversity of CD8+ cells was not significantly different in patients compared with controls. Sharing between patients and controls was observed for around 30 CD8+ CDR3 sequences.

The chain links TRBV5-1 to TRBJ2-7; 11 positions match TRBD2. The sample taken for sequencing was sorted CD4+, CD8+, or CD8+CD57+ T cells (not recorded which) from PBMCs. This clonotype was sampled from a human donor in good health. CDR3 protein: CASRRTSGSRTHEQYF. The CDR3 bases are TGCGCCAGCAGACGGACTAGCGGGTCCCGCACCCACGAGCAGTACTTC.